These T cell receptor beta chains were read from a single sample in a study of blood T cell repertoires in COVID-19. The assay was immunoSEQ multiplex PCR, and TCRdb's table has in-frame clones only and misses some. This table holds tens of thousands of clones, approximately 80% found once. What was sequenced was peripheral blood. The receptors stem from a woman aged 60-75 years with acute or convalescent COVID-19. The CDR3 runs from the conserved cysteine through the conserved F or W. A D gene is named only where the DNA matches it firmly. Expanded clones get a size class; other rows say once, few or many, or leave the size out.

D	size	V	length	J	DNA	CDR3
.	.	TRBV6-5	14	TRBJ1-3	TGTGCCAGCAGTTACGAGCGGTTTGGAAACACCATATATTTT	CASSYERFGNTIYF
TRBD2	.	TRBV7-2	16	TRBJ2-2	TGTGCCAGCAGTTTGACTAGCGGTTTTGGGACCGGGGAGCTGTTTTTT	CASSLTSGFGTGELFF
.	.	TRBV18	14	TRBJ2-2	TGTGCCAGCTCACTATCCAGGGCCACCGGGGAGCTGTTTTTT	CASSLSRATGELFF
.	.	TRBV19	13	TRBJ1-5	TGTGCCAGTATGCCGCGGGGGAATCAGCCCCAGCATTTT	CASMPRGNQPQHF
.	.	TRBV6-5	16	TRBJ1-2	TGTGCCAGCAGTTACCCCCGGAGGGGCGGTTCGTATGGCTACACCTTC	CASSYPRRGGSYGYTF
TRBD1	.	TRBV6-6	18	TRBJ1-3	TGTGCCAGCAGTCCCCGGACAGGGGGGACGAGCTCTGGAAACACCATATATTTT	CASSPRTGGTSSGNTIYF
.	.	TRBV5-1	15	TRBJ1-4	TGCGCCAGCAGGGTAGGGGATACGGTTCGGGAAAAACTGTTTTTT	CASRVGDTVREKLFF
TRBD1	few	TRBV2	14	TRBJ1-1	TGTGCCAGCAGATGGGGACAGGGGAGGCCTGAAGCTTTCTTT	CASRWGQGRPEAFF
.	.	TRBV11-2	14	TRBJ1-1	TGTGCCAGCAGCTTAGATCGGAGAACGACTGAAGCTTTCTTT	CASSLDRRTTEAFF
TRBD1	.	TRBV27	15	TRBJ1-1	TGTGCCAGCAGTTTTATAAGCCAGGGGGCCACTGAAGCTTTCTTT	CASSFISQGATEAFF